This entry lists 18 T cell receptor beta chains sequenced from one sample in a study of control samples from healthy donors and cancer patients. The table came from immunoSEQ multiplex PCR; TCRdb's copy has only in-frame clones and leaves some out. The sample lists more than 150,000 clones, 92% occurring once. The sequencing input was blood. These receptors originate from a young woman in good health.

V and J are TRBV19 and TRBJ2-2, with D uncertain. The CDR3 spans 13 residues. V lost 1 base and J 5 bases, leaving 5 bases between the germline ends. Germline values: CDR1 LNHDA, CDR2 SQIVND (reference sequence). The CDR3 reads CASSIGGTGELFF. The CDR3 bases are TGTGCCAGTAGTATAGGTGGGACCGGGGAGCTGTTTTTT.

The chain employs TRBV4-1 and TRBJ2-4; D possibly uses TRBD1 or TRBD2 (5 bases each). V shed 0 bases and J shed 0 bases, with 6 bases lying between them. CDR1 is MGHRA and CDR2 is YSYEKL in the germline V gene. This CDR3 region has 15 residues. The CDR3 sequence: CASSQEGPAKNIQYF. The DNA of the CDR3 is TGCGCCAGCAGCCAAGAGGGACCAGCCAAAAACATTCAGTACTTC.

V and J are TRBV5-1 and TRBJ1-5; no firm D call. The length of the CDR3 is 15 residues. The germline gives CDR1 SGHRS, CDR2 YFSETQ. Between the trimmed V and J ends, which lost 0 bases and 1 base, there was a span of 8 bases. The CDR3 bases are TGCGCCAGCAGCTTGGGGACGGCCAGCAATCAGCCCCAGCATTTT. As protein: CASSLGTASNQPQHF.

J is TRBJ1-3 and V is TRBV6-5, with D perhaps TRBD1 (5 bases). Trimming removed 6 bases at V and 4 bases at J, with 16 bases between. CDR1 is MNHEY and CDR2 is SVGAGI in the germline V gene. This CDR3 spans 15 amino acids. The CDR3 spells CASSYTQGSGNTIYF. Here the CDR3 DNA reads TGTGCCAGCAGCTACACCCAGGGAAGCGGAAACACCATATATTTT.

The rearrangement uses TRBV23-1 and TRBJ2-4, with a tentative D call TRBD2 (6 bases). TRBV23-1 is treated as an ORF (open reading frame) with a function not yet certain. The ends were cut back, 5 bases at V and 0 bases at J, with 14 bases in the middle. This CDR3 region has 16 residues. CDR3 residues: CASSEAGTLAKNIQYF. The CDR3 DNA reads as TGCGCCAGCAGTGAAGCGGGTACGCTAGCCAAAAACATTCAGTACTTC.

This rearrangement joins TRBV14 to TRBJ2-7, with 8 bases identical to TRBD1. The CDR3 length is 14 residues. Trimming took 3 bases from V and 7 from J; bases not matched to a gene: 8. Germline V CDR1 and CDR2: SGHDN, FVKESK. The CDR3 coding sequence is TGTGCCAGCAGCCATCTTCAGGGGGCGGGGGAGCAGTACTTC. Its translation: CASSHLQGAGEQYF. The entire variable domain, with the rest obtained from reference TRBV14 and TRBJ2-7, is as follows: EAGVTQFPSHSVIEKGQTVTLRCDPISGHDNLYWYRRVMGKEIKFLLHFVKESKQDESGMPNNRFLAERTGGTYSTLKVQPAELEDSGVYFCASSHLQGAGEQYFGPGTRLTVT.

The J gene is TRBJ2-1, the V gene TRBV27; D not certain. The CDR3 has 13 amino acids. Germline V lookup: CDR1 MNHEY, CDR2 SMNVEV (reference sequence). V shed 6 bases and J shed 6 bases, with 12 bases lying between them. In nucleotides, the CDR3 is TGTGCCAGCAGCGCGTGGGCCGCCAATGAGCAGTTCTTC. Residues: CASSAWAANEQFF.

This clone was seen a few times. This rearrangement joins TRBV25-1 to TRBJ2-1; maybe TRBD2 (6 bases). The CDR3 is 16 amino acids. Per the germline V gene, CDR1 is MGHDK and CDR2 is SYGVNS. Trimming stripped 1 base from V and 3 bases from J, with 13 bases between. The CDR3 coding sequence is TGTGCCAGCAGTGAATCCGATGGAGCGGGCTACAATGAGCAGTTCTTC. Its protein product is CASSESDGAGYNEQFF.

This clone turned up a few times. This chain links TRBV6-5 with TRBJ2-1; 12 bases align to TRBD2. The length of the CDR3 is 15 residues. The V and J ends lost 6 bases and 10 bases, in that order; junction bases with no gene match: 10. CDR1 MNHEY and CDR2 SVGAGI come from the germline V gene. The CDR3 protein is CASSPTSGRRGEQFF. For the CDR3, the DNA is TGTGCCAGCAGCCCCACTAGCGGGAGGCGGGGGGAGCAGTTCTTC.

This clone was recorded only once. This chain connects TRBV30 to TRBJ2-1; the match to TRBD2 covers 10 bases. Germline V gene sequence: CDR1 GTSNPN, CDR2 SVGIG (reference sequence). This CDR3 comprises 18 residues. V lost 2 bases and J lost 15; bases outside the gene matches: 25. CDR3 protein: CAWSPIKLAGGARGRLFF. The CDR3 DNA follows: TGTGCCTGGAGTCCAATTAAATTAGCGGGAGGCGCAAGGGGAAGGCTGTTCTTC.

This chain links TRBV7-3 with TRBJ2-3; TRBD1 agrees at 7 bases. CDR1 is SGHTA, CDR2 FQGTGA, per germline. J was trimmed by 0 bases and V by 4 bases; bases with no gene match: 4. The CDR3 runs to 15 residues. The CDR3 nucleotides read TGTGCCAGCAGCTCGGGACAGCTAAGCACAGATACGCAGTATTTT. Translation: CASSSGQLSTDTQYF.

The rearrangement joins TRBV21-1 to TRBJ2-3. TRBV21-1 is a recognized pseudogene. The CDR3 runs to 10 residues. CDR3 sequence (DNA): TGTGCCAGCAGCAATCAAGCGCAGTATTTT. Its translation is CASSNQAQYF.

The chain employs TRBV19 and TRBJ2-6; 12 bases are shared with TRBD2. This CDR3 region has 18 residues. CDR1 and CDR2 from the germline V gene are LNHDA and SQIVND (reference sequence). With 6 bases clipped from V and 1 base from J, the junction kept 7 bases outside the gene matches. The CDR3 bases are TGTGCCAGTAGCCACCGGGGACTAGCGGGTTCTGGGGCCAACGTCCTGACTTTC. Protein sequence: CASSHRGLAGSGANVLTF.

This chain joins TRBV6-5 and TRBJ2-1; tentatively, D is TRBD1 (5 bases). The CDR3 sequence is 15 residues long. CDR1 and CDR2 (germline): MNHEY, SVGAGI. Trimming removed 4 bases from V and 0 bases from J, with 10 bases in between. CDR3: CASSFDSPSYNEQFF. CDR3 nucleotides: TGTGCCAGCAGTTTCGACAGCCCCTCCTACAATGAGCAGTTCTTC.

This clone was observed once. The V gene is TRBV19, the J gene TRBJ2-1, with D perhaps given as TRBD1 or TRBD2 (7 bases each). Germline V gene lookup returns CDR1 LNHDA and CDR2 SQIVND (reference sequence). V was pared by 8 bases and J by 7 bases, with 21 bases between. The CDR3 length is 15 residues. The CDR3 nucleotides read TGTGCCAGTTCTAGGGGGGGGGCGGACAGGAATGAGCAGTTCTTC. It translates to CASSRGGADRNEQFF.

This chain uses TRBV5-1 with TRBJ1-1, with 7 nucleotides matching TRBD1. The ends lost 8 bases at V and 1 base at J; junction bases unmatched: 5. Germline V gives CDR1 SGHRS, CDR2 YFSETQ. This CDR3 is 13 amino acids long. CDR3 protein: CASNRGTNTEAFF. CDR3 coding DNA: TGCGCCAGTAACAGGGGTACGAACACTGAAGCTTTCTTT.

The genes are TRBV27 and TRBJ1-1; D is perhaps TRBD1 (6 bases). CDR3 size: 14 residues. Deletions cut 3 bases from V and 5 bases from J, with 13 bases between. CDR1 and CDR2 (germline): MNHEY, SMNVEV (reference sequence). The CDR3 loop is CASSFGGPGTEAFF. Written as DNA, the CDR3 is TGTGCCAGCAGTTTTGGGGGGCCGGGGACTGAAGCTTTCTTT.

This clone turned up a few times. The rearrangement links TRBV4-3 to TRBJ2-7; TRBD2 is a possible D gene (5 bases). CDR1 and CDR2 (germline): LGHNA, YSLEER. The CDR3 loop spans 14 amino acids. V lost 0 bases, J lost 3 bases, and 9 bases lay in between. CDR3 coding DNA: TGCGCCAGCAGCCAAGATCTCGGGGACTACGAGCAGTACTTC. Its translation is CASSQDLGDYEQYF.